The rows below give T cell receptor beta chains drawn from one sample of a study of T cell repertoires in cytomegalovirus infection. TCRdb ran MiXCR on the reads and lists one entry per CDR3 protein. The sample lists about 180,000 distinct CDR3 sequences; around an eighth were seen once. Sequencing input: PBMCs. Receptors were obtained from a human donor in good health (CMV status not recorded). Some clones in this sample may be carry-over from other donors' samples. Both conserved end residues are part of each CDR3. The D gene is left open where the match is weak. Clone size appears in some rows only: once, few, many, or a class for an expanded clone.

>.|.|TRBV20-1|TRBJ2-5
CSALDGGVDETQYF
TGCAGTGCCCTTGACGGAGGGGTAGACGAGACCCAGTACTTC
>.|.|TRBV6-2/TRBV6-3|TRBJ2-1
CASTQRSYNEQFF
TGTGCCAGCACCCAACGCTCCTACAATGAGCAGTTCTTC
>TRBD1|many|TRBV7-2|TRBJ2-1
CASSDWTGDDEQFF
TGTGCCAGCAGCGACTGGACAGGGGATGATGAGCAGTTCTTC
>.|.|TRBV19|TRBJ1-1
CASSIVTPNTEAFF
TGTGCCAGTAGTATAGTAACACCGAACACTGAAGCTTTCTTT
>.|few|TRBV7-9|TRBJ1-5
CASSLGGSSQPQHF
TGTGCCAGCAGCTTAGGGGGTTCGAGTCAGCCCCAGCATTTT
>.|.|TRBV9|TRBJ2-1
CASSVFGGGYNEQFF
TGTGCCAGCAGCGTATTTGGCGGAGGCTACAATGAGCAGTTCTTC
>TRBD2|many|TRBV7-2|TRBJ2-1
CASSRRTSGGNNEQFF
TGTGCCAGCAGCAGACGGACTAGCGGGGGTAATAATGAGCAGTTCTTC
>TRBD2|many|TRBV7-9|TRBJ2-7
CASSPPGRGGSYEQYF
TGTGCCAGCAGCCCTCCCGGACGGGGGGGCTCCTACGAGCAGTACTTC
>.|.|TRBV7-2|TRBJ2-3
CASSTGLTDTQYF
TGTGCCAGCAGCACTGGACTCACAGATACGCAGTATTTT
>.|many|TRBV7-9|TRBJ1-1
CASSPPNRDFTEAFF
TGTGCCAGCAGCCCCCCAAACAGGGATTTCACTGAAGCTTTCTTT
>.|few|TRBV28|TRBJ1-5
CASSITGGNQPQHF
TGTGCCAGCAGTATAACCGGCGGAAATCAGCCCCAGCATTTT